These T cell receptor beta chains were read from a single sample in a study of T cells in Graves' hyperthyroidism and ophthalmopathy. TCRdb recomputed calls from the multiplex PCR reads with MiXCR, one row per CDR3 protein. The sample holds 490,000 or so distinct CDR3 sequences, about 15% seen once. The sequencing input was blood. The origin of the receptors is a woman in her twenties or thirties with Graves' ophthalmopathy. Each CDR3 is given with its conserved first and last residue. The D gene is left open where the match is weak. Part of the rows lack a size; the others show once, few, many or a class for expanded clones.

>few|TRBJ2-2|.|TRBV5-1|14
TGCGCCAGCCGACTAGTTAGGACCACCGGGGGGCTGTTTTTT
CASRLVRTTGGLFF
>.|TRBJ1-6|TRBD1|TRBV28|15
TGTGCCAGCAGTCGACAGGGGGCGGAGAGTTCACCCCTCCACTTT
CASSRQGAESSPLHF
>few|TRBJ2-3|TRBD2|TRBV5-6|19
TGTGCCAGCATCGCGGTAGTGTCTCTAGCGGGAGTCCTGGCAGATACGCAGTATTTT
CASIAVVSLAGVLADTQYF
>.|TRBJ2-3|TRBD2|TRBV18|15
TGTGCCAGCTCCGATCTAGCGGGATCCCCAGATACGCAGTATTTT
CASSDLAGSPDTQYF
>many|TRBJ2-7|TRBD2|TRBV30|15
TGTGCCTGGAGTGTATTCGGGACTAGTCCCTACGAGCAGTACTTC
CAWSVFGTSPYEQYF
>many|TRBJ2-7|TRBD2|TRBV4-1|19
TGCGCCAGCAGCCAAGCCGGGACTAGAGCCGTCGAAAGCTCCTACGAGCAGTACTTC
CASSQAGTRAVESSYEQYF
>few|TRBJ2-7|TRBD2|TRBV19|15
TGTGCCAGTAGTGAAATAGCGGGAGGCACCGGGGAGCAGTACTTC
CASSEIAGGTGEQYF
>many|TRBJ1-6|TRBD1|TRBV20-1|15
TGCAGTGCTCAGGGACAGGGGATAGGGAATTCACCCCTCCACTTT
CSAQGQGIGNSPLHF
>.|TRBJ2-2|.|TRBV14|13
TGTGCCAGCAGCCATTTTAGGACCGGGGAGCTGTTTTTT
CASSHFRTGELFF
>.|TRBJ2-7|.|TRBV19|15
TGTGCCAGTAGCCCGGGACCGGGAAGCTCCTACGAGCAGTACTTC
CASSPGPGSSYEQYF
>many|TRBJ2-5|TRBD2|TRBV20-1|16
TGCAGTGCTAGTGGCCCAAGAAGCGGGAGTCGGGAGACCCAGTACTTC
CSASGPRSGSRETQYF
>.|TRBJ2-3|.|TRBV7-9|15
TGTGCCAGCAGCGACGGTTCCACTAGCACAGATACGCAGTATTTT
CASSDGSTSTDTQYF
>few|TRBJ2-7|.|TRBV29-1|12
TGCAGCGGTGGGGGCCGTAGGGGCGAGCAGTACTTC
CSGGGRRGEQYF
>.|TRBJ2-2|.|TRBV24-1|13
TGTGCCACCAAGGAGGTGTTCACCGGGGAGCTGTTTTTT
CATKEVFTGELFF
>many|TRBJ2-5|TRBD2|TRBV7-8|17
TGTGCCAGCAGCTTAGCGCCCCTAGCGGGCGGCCAAGAGACCCAGTACTTC
CASSLAPLAGGQETQYF
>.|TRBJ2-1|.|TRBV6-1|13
TGTGCCAGCACCCGGGGCCCTTACAATGAGCAGTTCTTC
CASTRGPYNEQFF
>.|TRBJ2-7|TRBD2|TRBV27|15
TGTGCCAGCAGTTCTGAGGATAGCGGGGTATGGGAGCAGTACTTC
CASSSEDSGVWEQYF
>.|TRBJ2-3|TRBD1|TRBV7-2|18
TGTGCCAGCAGCGCCAAGTTTCCGGGACAGGGAGGGGCAGATACGCAGTATTTT
CASSAKFPGQGGADTQYF
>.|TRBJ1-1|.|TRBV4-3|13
TGCGCCAGCAGCCAAGACACCAGGGTTGAAGCTTTCTTT
CASSQDTRVEAFF
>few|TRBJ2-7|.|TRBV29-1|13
TGCAGCGTTGGACAGCTGCTATTGGGCGAGCAGTACTTC
CSVGQLLLGEQYF
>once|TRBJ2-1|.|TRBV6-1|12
TGTGCCAGCAACGATGCTCGGAATGAGCAGTTCTTC
CASNDARNEQFF
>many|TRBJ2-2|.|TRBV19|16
TGTGCCAGTCGTCAGTATCAGGGTTTAAACACCGGGGAGCTGTTTTTT
CASRQYQGLNTGELFF
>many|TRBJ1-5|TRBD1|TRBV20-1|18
TGCAGTGCTAGAGTTGGGAACAGGGGGCGAACAAGCAATCAGCCCCAGCATTTT
CSARVGNRGRTSNQPQHF
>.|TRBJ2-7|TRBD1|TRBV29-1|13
TGCAGCGTCGCATACAGGGGGTCCTACGAGCAGTACTTC
CSVAYRGSYEQYF
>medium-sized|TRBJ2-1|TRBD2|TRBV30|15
TGTGCCTGGAGGAGCGGGAGTCGGAACTACAATGAGCAGTTCTTC
CAWRSGSRNYNEQFF
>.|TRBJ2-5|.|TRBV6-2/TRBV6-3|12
TGTGCCAGCAGGAGCGATACAGAGACCCAGTACTTC
CASRSDTETQYF
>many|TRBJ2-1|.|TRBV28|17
TGTGCCAGCACCTCACGGGGGGCCCCGAGCTCCTACAATGAGCAGTTCTTC
CASTSRGAPSSYNEQFF
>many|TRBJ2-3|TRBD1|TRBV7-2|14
TGTGCCAGCAGCTATCCGGGACAGCCAGATACGCAGTATTTT
CASSYPGQPDTQYF
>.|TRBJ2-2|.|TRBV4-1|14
TGCGCCAGCAAGCGGCAGCCGAACACCGGGGAGCTGTTTTTT
CASKRQPNTGELFF
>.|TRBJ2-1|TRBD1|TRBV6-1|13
TGTGCCAGCAGTGAGGGACAGGGGGTTGAGCAGTTCTTC
CASSEGQGVEQFF
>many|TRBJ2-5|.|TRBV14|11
TGTGCCAGCAGCCAAGCGGAGACCCAGTACTTC
CASSQAETQYF
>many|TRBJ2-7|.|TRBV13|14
TGTGCCAGCAGCTTAGGCGCCTCCGGCTACGAGCAGTACTTC
CASSLGASGYEQYF
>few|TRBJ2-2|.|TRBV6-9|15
TGTGCCAGCAGTTATGAGGGCGCGGGCACCGGGGAGCTGTTTTTT
CASSYEGAGTGELFF
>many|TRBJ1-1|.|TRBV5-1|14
TGCGCCAGCAGCTTGATTCGGTTGGGCACTGAAGCTTTCTTT
CASSLIRLGTEAFF
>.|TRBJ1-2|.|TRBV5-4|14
TGTGCCAGCAGCTTGGTTGGGGGTGGCTATGGCTACACCTTC
CASSLVGGGYGYTF
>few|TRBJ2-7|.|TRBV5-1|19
TGCGCCAGCAGCTTGGCCCGGGACACCGTCCCAGGGAGCTCCTACGAGCAGTACTTC
CASSLARDTVPGSSYEQYF
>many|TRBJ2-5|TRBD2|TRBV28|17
TGTGCCAGCAGCTTAGCGGATGCGGGGGGGACCAGGGAGACCCAGTACTTC
CASSLADAGGTRETQYF
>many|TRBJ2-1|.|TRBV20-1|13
TGCAGTGCTAGTCGGGCTAGTGGCGATGAGCAGTTCTTC
CSASRASGDEQFF
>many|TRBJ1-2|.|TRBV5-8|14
TGTGCCAGCAGCTTTTCCGCCATGGCGGATGGCTACACCTTC
CASSFSAMADGYTF
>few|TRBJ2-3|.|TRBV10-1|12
TGCGCCACGCAAGACAGAACAGATACGCAGTATTTT
CATQDRTDTQYF